The entry below gives a single T cell receptor (beta chain) sequence along with its context. Its target antigen remains unknown. Base qualities were left out, and no much larger clone turns up one base away. The collaborating institutions used their own protocols to collect whole blood in K2EDTA tubes. For TCRbeta analysis, collaborators shipped samples in one of three forms: frozen whole blood, isolated PBMCs, or DNA extracted from either of those sample types. TCRbeta CDR3 regions were amplified from genomic DNA using the immunoSEQ Assay, a bias-controlled multiplex PCR. As for the original processing: The number of nucleated cells in each sample was estimated from the amplification of reference gene primers within the assay. Sequence reads were collapsed and filtered to measure the absolute abundance of every unique TCRbeta CDR3 rearrangement. For each sample, productive Simpson clonality was calculated as the square root of Simpson's diversity index across productive rearrangements. In TCRdb, the immuneACCESS table is reduced to in-frame sequences with V and J assigned. These tables do not hold every clone; where another copy was compared, an unresolved V gene accounts for under half, and the others remain unexplained. The V and J calls and the clone size are those of that table, but D and trimming were determined from the DNA. Recorded for this sample are around 120,000 clones; around 81% of them occurred a single time. The ten largest clones represent 9.5% to 10% of the sample.

These data belong to a study of blood T cell repertoires in COVID-19 (dated by TCRdb to between 2020 and 2021). Regarding the research as a whole: The collaborator samples originated in the United States, Italy and Spain and spanned the acute and convalescent phases of COVID-19. The sample metadata nearly always contained a de-identified subject ID, COVID-19 status, age in years and sex. Where HLA class I and class II types were available, the types were taken from metadata supplied by the sample provider, not from assay-based typing. The material from the prospective study consisted of cDNA or gDNA derived from T cells, B-cell-depleted T cells, or PBMCs. Samples were obtained from the ongoing ImmuneRACE study (first 160 participants) and from 1,254 subjects provided by 6 global collaborators. The repertoires were made available in a free public database intended to serve as a resource for research on the immune response to SARS-CoV-2. Deeply sampled blood TCRbeta repertoires from subjects exposed to, actively infected with, or recovered from COVID-19 were included in the dataset. Study-level results and caveats: Clinical and demographic metadata were provided uncurated, with the amount varying by source and participant.

Trimming leaves V shorter by 5 bases and J shorter by 1 base, with the junction holding 7 bases beyond the gene matches. The germline V gene (reference sequence) supplies CDR1 MNHNY and CDR2 SVGAGI. From cysteine to phenylalanine, the CDR3 is 15 amino acids long. CDR3 DNA only is kept here, 45 bases in frame from base 1. The rearranged segments are TRBV6-6 and TRBJ2-7, with 8 bases in between that match TRBD1. The receptor was derived from a man aged 35-49 years with active or convalescent COVID-19. The sample was peripheral blood. CDR3 reads: CASSPLRDRSYEQYF. The DNA is as follows: TGTGCCAGCAGTCCACTCCGGGACAGGTCCTACGAGCAGTACTTC.